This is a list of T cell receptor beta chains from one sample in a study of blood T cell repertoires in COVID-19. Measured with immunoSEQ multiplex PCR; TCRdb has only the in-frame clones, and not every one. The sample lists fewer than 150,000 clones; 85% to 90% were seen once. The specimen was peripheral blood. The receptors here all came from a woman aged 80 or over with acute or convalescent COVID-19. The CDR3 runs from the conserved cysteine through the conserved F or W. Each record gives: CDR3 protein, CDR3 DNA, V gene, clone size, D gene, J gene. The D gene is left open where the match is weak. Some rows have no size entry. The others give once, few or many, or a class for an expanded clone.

CDR3: CASSPLATDSYNEQFF
DNA: TGCGCCAGCAGCCCGCTTGCAACGGACAGCTACAATGAGCAGTTCTTC
V: TRBV5-1
size: once
D: NA
J: TRBJ2-1

CDR3: CASSQTQGAEAFF
DNA: TGTGCCAGCAGTCAAACCCAGGGGGCTGAAGCTTTCTTT
V: TRBV6-6
size: NA
D: TRBD1
J: TRBJ1-1

CDR3: CASSLGPPGTLTSYNEQFF
DNA: TGTGCCAGCAGCTTGGGCCCCCCCGGGACTCTCACCTCCTACAATGAGCAGTTCTTC
V: TRBV5-5
size: NA
D: NA
J: TRBJ2-1

CDR3: CSASSTDSNQPQHF
DNA: TGCAGTGCTAGTAGTACAGATAGCAATCAGCCCCAGCATTTT
V: TRBV20-1
size: NA
D: NA
J: TRBJ1-5

CDR3: CASRLSGASSYNEQFF
DNA: TGTGCCAGCAGGCTGTCAGGGGCGAGCTCCTACAATGAGCAGTTCTTC
V: TRBV2
size: NA
D: NA
J: TRBJ2-1

CDR3: CASSFGQAEQYF
DNA: TGTGCCAGCAGCTTTGGACAGGCCGAGCAGTACTTC
V: TRBV7-2
size: few
D: TRBD1
J: TRBJ2-7

CDR3: CASSIGGTGYNSPLHF
DNA: TGTGCCAGTAGTATTGGCGGGACAGGGTACAATTCACCCCTCCACTTT
V: TRBV19
size: NA
D: TRBD1
J: TRBJ1-6

CDR3: CASSPDRSSYEQYF
DNA: TGTGCCAGCAGCCCGGACAGGAGCTCCTACGAGCAGTACTTC
V: TRBV2
size: few
D: TRBD1
J: TRBJ2-7

CDR3: CASSLRTGVGYTF
DNA: TGTGCCAGCAGTTTGCGGACAGGGGTTGGCTACACCTTC
V: TRBV12-3/TRBV12-4
size: NA
D: TRBD1
J: TRBJ1-2

CDR3: CASSLAGAASTGELFF
DNA: TGCGCCAGCAGCTTGGCAGGGGCCGCGAGTACCGGGGAGCTGTTTTTT
V: TRBV5-1
size: NA
D: NA
J: TRBJ2-2

CDR3: CASSSANTVSYNEQFF
DNA: TGTGCCAGCAGTTCCGCAAACACCGTATCCTACAATGAGCAGTTCTTC
V: TRBV2
size: NA
D: NA
J: TRBJ2-1

CDR3: CAWRSGGVPGELFF
DNA: TGTGCCTGGAGGAGCGGGGGGGTCCCGGGGGAGCTGTTTTTT
V: TRBV30
size: NA
D: TRBD2
J: TRBJ2-2

CDR3: CASTRDRDNSPLHF
DNA: TGTGCCAGTACTAGGGACAGGGATAATTCACCCCTCCACTTT
V: TRBV19
size: NA
D: TRBD1
J: TRBJ1-6

CDR3: CASSAGTRTFQYF
DNA: TGTGCCAGCAGCGCCGGGACTCGAACATTCCAGTACTTC
V: TRBV9
size: NA
D: NA
J: TRBJ2-5

CDR3: CTSSSQGNQPQHF
DNA: TGTACCAGCAGCTCACAGGGAAATCAGCCCCAGCATTTT
V: TRBV5-6
size: NA
D: NA
J: TRBJ1-5

CDR3: CASTPSAGVYPYNSPLHF
DNA: TGTGCCAGTACCCCTTCGGCAGGGGTTTACCCCTATAATTCACCCCTCCACTTT
V: TRBV19
size: NA
D: NA
J: TRBJ1-6

CDR3: CASSTRGTGKNTEAFF
DNA: TGTGCCAGCAGCACGAGGGGGACAGGGAAAAACACTGAAGCTTTCTTT
V: TRBV7-9
size: NA
D: TRBD1
J: TRBJ1-1

CDR3: CASSFGTGGLDGNQPQHF
DNA: TGTGCCAGCAGCTTTGGGACAGGGGGCCTGGATGGCAATCAGCCCCAGCATTTT
V: TRBV7-9
size: NA
D: TRBD1
J: TRBJ1-5

CDR3: CASSWAGEREKLFF
DNA: TGCGCCAGCAGCTGGGCAGGGGAGCGGGAAAAACTGTTTTTT
V: TRBV5-1
size: NA
D: NA
J: TRBJ1-4

CDR3: CASSQGAYGYTF
DNA: TGCGCCAGCAGCCAAGGGGCCTATGGCTACACCTTC
V: TRBV4-3
size: NA
D: NA
J: TRBJ1-2

CDR3: CASSQEGRVSTDTQYF
DNA: TGCGCCAGCAGCCAAGAAGGCAGGGTTAGCACAGATACGCAGTATTTT
V: TRBV4-3
size: NA
D: NA
J: TRBJ2-3

CDR3: CAIRIGTGGATNTEAFF
DNA: TGTGCCATCAGGATTGGGACAGGGGGCGCCACGAACACTGAAGCTTTCTTT
V: TRBV10-3
size: NA
D: TRBD1
J: TRBJ1-1

CDR3: CASSRTGKNTEAFF
DNA: TGTGCCAGCAGTAGGACAGGGAAGAACACTGAAGCTTTCTTT
V: TRBV25-1
size: few
D: TRBD1
J: TRBJ1-1

CDR3: CASSNPPSGETQYF
DNA: TGTGCCAGCAGTAACCCTCCAAGTGGCGAGACCCAGTACTTC
V: TRBV6-2/TRBV6-3
size: NA
D: NA
J: TRBJ2-5

CDR3: CASGSSTEDQPQHF
DNA: TGTGCTAGTGGTTCCTCGACAGAAGATCAGCCCCAGCATTTT
V: TRBV12-5
size: NA
D: NA
J: TRBJ1-5

CDR3: CASSLGLDGGTIYF
DNA: TGCGCCAGCAGCTTGGGACTGGACGGAGGCACCATATATTTT
V: TRBV5-1
size: NA
D: NA
J: TRBJ1-3

CDR3: CASSERGMNTEAFF
DNA: TGTGCCAGCAGTGAACGGGGAATGAACACTGAAGCTTTCTTT
V: TRBV2
size: NA
D: NA
J: TRBJ1-1

CDR3: CASSLELRGARRIENEQYF
DNA: TGCGCCAGCAGCTTGGAGTTGCGGGGGGCGAGGAGGATTGAGAACGAGCAGTACTTC
V: TRBV5-1
size: NA
D: TRBD2
J: TRBJ2-7

CDR3: CASKDGTSGGARETQYF
DNA: TGTGCCAGCAAGGATGGGACTAGCGGGGGGGCCCGGGAGACCCAGTACTTC
V: TRBV2
size: NA
D: TRBD2
J: TRBJ2-5

CDR3: CASSINRMTYEQYF
DNA: TGCGCCAGCAGCATCAACAGGATGACCTACGAGCAGTACTTC
V: TRBV5-1
size: once
D: NA
J: TRBJ2-7

CDR3: CASSLPSGGATDTQYF
DNA: TGTGCCAGCAGCTTACCTAGCGGGGGGGCAACAGATACGCAGTATTTT
V: TRBV7-2
size: NA
D: TRBD2
J: TRBJ2-3

CDR3: CASSLASVDTEAFF
DNA: TGCGCCAGCAGCTTGGCCTCGGTTGACACTGAAGCTTTCTTT
V: TRBV5-1
size: NA
D: NA
J: TRBJ1-1

CDR3: CAISESIRVLGYTF
DNA: TGTGCCATCAGTGAGTCGATTCGGGTACTGGGCTACACCTTC
V: TRBV10-3
size: NA
D: NA
J: TRBJ1-2

CDR3: CSASRQQEETQYF
DNA: TGCAGTGCTAGTAGACAACAAGAAGAGACCCAGTACTTC
V: TRBV20-1
size: NA
D: NA
J: TRBJ2-5

CDR3: CASSDLRDRGQSYGYTF
DNA: TGTGCCAGCAGTGACCTCCGGGACAGGGGGCAAAGCTATGGCTACACCTTC
V: TRBV6-2/TRBV6-3
size: NA
D: TRBD1
J: TRBJ1-2

CDR3: CASSSTGVRTDTQYF
DNA: TGTGCCAGCAGTTCAACAGGGGTTCGCACAGATACGCAGTATTTT
V: TRBV6-5
size: NA
D: TRBD1
J: TRBJ2-3

CDR3: CASHLGFSGNTIYF
DNA: TGTGCCAGCCATCTAGGATTCTCTGGAAACACCATATATTTT
V: TRBV2
size: NA
D: NA
J: TRBJ1-3

CDR3: CAITRTGDTEAFF
DNA: TGTGCCATCACTAGGACAGGGGACACTGAAGCTTTCTTT
V: TRBV10-3
size: NA
D: TRBD1
J: TRBJ1-1

CDR3: CASSLVPRDTEAFF
DNA: TGTGCCAGCAGCTTGGTCCCCCGGGACACTGAAGCTTTCTTT
V: TRBV5-6
size: NA
D: NA
J: TRBJ1-1